In its sample, the clone carrying this TCR beta chain was seen a few times. This PCR relied on a set of 60 Vbeta primers and 13 Jbeta primers. Generated by immunoSEQ multiplex PCR, the TCRdb table keeps only in-frame clones and is missing some. Altogether under 300,000 clones are present, under 80% being singletons, with the ten largest covering approximately 2.5%. This specimen belongs to a study of cytomegalovirus exposure and HLA in healthy donors. There are 16 residues in the CDR3. Germline CDR1 is MDHEN and CDR2 is SYDVKM. The V gene end was trimmed by 10 bases and the J gene end by 0 bases; junction bases not matched to a gene: 13.

The sample taken for sequencing was PBMCs. The source is a female donor in good health and CMV-seronegative. This chain links TRBV28 with TRBJ1-1; TRBD1 aligns across 8 bases. The CDR3 sequence: CATTPQGVSLNTEAFF. The CDR3 DNA is TGTGCCACCACCCCACAGGGGGTATCCTTGAACACTGAAGCTTTCTTT.